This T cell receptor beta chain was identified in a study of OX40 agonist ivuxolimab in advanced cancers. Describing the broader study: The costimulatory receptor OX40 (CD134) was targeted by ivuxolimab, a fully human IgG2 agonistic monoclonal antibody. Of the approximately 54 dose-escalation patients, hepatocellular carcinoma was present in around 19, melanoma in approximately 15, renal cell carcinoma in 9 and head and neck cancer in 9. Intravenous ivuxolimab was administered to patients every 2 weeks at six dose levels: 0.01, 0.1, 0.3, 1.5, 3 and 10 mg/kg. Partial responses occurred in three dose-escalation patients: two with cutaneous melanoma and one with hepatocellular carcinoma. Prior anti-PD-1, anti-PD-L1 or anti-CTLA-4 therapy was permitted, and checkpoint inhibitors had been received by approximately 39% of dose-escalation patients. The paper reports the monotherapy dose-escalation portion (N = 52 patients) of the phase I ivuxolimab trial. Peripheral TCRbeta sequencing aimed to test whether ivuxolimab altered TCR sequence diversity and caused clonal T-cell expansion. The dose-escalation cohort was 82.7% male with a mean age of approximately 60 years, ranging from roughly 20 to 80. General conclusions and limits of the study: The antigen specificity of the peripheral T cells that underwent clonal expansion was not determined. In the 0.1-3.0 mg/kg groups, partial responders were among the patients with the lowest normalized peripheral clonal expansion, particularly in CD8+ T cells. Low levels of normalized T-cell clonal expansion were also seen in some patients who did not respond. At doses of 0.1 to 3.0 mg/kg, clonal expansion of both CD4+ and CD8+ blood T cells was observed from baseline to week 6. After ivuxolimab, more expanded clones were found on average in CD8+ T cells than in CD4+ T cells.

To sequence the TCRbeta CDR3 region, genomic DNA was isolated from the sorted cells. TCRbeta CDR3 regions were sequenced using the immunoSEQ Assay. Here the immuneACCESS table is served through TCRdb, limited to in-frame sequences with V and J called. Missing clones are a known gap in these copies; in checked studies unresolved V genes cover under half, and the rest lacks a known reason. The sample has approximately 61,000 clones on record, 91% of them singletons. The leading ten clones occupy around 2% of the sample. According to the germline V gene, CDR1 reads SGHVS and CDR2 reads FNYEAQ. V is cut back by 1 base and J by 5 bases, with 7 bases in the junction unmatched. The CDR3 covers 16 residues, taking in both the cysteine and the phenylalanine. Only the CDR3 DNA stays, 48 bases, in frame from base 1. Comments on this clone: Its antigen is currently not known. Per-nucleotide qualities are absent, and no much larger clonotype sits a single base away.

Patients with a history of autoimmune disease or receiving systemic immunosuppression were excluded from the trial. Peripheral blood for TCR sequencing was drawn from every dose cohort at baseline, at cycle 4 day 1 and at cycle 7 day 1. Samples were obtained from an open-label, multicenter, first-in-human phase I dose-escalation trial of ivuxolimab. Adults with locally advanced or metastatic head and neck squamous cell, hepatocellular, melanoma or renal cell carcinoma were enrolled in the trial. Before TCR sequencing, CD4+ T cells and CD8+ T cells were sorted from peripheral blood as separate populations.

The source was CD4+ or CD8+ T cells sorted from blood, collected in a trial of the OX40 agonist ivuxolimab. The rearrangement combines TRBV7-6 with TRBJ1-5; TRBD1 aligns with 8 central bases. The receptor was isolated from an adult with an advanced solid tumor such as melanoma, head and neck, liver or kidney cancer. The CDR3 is CASSLGPMGQDQPQHF. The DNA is TGTGCCAGCAGCTTAGGGCCCATGGGACAGGATCAGCCCCAGCATTTT.